One and the same sample provided the 15 T cell receptor beta chains below, sequenced in a study of T cell repertoires in cytomegalovirus infection. One entry per CDR3 protein, called by TCRdb with MiXCR from the reads. The sample contains about 89,000 distinct CDR3 sequences, around 28% of which appear only once. These TCRs' antigens remain unknown. The material was CD8+ T cells from cultured PBMCs, obtained from culture after CMV antigen stimulation. These receptors were obtained from a human donor in good health (CMV status not recorded). Some clones in this sample may be carry-over from other donors' samples.

The chain carries TRBV7-9 and TRBJ2-5; the match to TRBD2 covers 10 bases. From germline, CDR1 is SEHNR and CDR2 FQNEAQ (reference sequence). The CDR3 is 15 amino acids. The ends lost 1 base at V and 2 bases at J; junction bases unmatched: 1. The CDR3 region is CASSLVTSGQETQYF. CDR3 in DNA: TGTGCCAGCAGCTTAGTGACTAGCGGGCAAGAGACCCAGTACTTC. The whole variable domain, filled in from reference TRBV7-9 and TRBJ2-5, reads DTGVSQNPRHKITKRGQNVTFRCDPISEHNRLYWYRQTLGQGPEFLTYFQNEAQLEKSRLLSDRFSAERPKGSFSTLEIQRTEQGDSAMYLCASSLVTSGQETQYFGPGTRLLVL.

The chain recombines TRBV5-4 with TRBJ2-2; possibly TRBD2 for D (6 bases). Germline lookup yields CDR1 SGHNT and CDR2 YYREEE (reference sequence). CDR3 length equals 13 residues. V lost 8 bases and J lost 1, with 9 bases in between. The CDR3 is CASGGRNTGELFF. DNA of the CDR3: TGTGCCAGTGGGGGGAGGAACACCGGGGAGCTGTTTTTT.

In regard to this clonotype: Compared with germline, one end of the junction differs, possibly owing to a read error. The chain is built from TRBV7-2 and TRBJ2-7; 8 bases align to TRBD1. Germline-derived CDR1 and CDR2 are SGHTA and FQGNSA. CDR3 length: 17 residues. CDR3 coding DNA: TGTGCCGGCAGCTTAGCCGTCCGGACAGGGAACGTCTACGAGCAGTACTTC. Translated, it gives CAGSLAVRTGNVYEQYF.

This clonotype was seen many times. The chain carries TRBV7-2 and TRBJ2-5; D is ambiguous. Germline CDR1 SGHTA, CDR2 FQGNSA. The ends were cut back, 1 base at V and 7 bases at J, with 10 bases in the middle. This CDR3 spans 13 amino acids. The CDR3 DNA sequence: TGTGCCAGCAGCTTAGACGGCATCGGGACCCAGTACTTC. Translated: CASSLDGIGTQYF.

This clonotype has ten or more counts. The chain recombines TRBV7-8 with TRBJ1-4; D is possibly TRBD1 (6 bases). The CDR3 totals 13 residues. CDR1 and CDR2 from the germline V gene are SGHVS and FQNEAQ. The V and J ends lost 8 bases and 8 bases respectively, with 15 bases between them. The CDR3 bases are TGTGCCAGCTCGGGGGGCGCAGGAGAAAAACTGTTTTTT. Encoded protein: CASSGGAGEKLFF. The variable domain in full, with the rest retrieved from reference TRBV7-8 and TRBJ1-4, is GAGVSQSPRYKVAKRGQDVALRCDPISGHVSLFWYQQALGQGPEFLTYFQNEAQLDKSGLPSDRFFAERPEGSVSTLKIQRTQQEDSAVYLCASSGGAGEKLFFGSGTQLSVL.

This clonotype was seen more than once but under ten times. The chain employs TRBV13 and TRBJ2-2, with a possible D match to TRBD1 (6 bases). Germline V gene data show CDR1 as PRHDT and CDR2 as FYEKMQ (reference sequence). Trimming removed 0 bases from V and 2 bases from J, with 13 bases in between. The length of the CDR3 is 17 residues. Here the CDR3 reads CASSLGLLQGNTGELFF. CDR3 bases: TGTGCCAGCAGCTTAGGCCTTTTACAGGGCAACACCGGGGAGCTGTTTTTT.

There are a few counts of this clonotype. The V gene is TRBV4-1, the J gene TRBJ1-2, with 11 bases aligning to TRBD1. The V gene end was trimmed by 0 bases and the J gene end by 8 bases; junction bases not matched to a gene: 8. Germline V gene sequence: CDR1 MGHRA, CDR2 YSYEKL. The CDR3 runs 16 residues. The CDR3, as DNA: TGCGCCAGCAGCCAAGATCTGGACAGGGGGCGTCCAGGCTACACCTTC. Encoded protein: CASSQDLDRGRPGYTF.

The V call is TRBV2, the J call TRBJ1-1, with 11 nucleotides matching TRBD1. Germline V gives CDR1 SNHLY, CDR2 FYNNEI. With V trimmed by 5 bases and J by 6 bases, 11 bases remained unmatched. The CDR3 has 16 residues. The CDR3 region is CASSLRDRGINSEAFF. The CDR3 DNA reads as TGTGCCAGCAGTCTCCGGGACAGGGGGATAAACTCTGAAGCTTTCTTT.

There are many counts of this clonotype. This chain connects TRBV28 to TRBJ1-5; 7 nucleotides match TRBD1. Germline V gives CDR1 MDHEN, CDR2 SYDVKM. V dropped 10 bases and J dropped 2; count of bases not matched to a gene: 17. This CDR3 region has 17 residues. This CDR3 is CAIIERQGGYGNQPQHF. CDR3 DNA sequence: TGTGCCATCATCGAACGACAGGGAGGATATGGCAATCAGCCCCAGCATTTT. Combining the CDR3 with reference TRBV28 and TRBJ1-5 gives the whole variable domain DVKVTQSSRYLVKRTGEKVFLECVQDMDHENMFWYRQDPGLGLRLIYFSYDVKMKEKGDIPEGYSVSREKKERFSLILESASTNQTSMYLCAIIERQGGYGNQPQHFGDGTRLSIL.

This clonotype showed up many times. The chain has TRBV7-9 and TRBJ2-1; D may be TRBD1 or TRBD2 (5 bases each). Germline-derived CDR1 and CDR2 are SEHNR and FQNEAQ (reference sequence). V lost 5 bases and J lost 9, with 17 bases in between. CDR3 length: 14 residues. The CDR3 sequence is CASSPLGVAAEQFF. CDR3 in DNA: TGTGCCAGCAGCCCACTAGGGGTGGCGGCTGAGCAGTTCTTC.

V gene TRBV12-3 or TRBV12-4 combines with J gene TRBJ1-5, with TRBD1 matching 9 bases. The CDR3 is made up of 13 amino acids. Germline trimming cut 8 bases from V and 7 bases from J; bases unmatched to any gene: 6. CDR3 nucleotides: TGTGCCAGCGGGGACAGGGCAGAACAGCCCCAGCATTTT. Translating it yields CASGDRAEQPQHF.

This clonotype has ten or more counts. V is TRBV2 and J is TRBJ2-5; D is perhaps TRBD2 (5 bases). Germline CDR1 is SNHLY and CDR2 is FYNNEI. CDR3 length: 13 residues. With 6 bases removed from V and 4 bases from J, the gap between germline ends came to 12 bases. CDR3 sequence (DNA): TGTGCCAGCAGCCTCAACCGGGGAGAGACCCAGTACTTC. Protein: CASSLNRGETQYF.

This chain joins TRBV19 and TRBJ2-1; 7 nucleotides line up with TRBD1. Germline V lookup: CDR1 LNHDA, CDR2 SQIVND (reference sequence). The ends lost 5 bases at V and 2 bases at J; junction bases unmatched: 6. This CDR3 has 15 amino acids. The chain's CDR3 is CASSVDRAPYNEQFF. The CDR3, as DNA: TGTGCCAGTAGTGTCGACAGGGCCCCCTACAATGAGCAGTTCTTC.

The rearrangement uses TRBV12-3 or TRBV12-4 and TRBJ2-2; D is tentatively TRBD1 or TRBD2 (5 bases each). CDR3 length equals 14 residues. V lost 8 bases and J lost 4, with 14 bases in between. CDR3 DNA: TGTGCCAGCCTGAGGGACCTGGTCACCGGGGAGCTGTTTTTT. It yields the protein CASLRDLVTGELFF.

This clonotype occurred a few times. The chain combines TRBV12-3 or TRBV12-4 with TRBJ2-3; 9 bases map to TRBD2. The CDR3 runs 16 residues. V was clipped by 2 bases and J by 2 bases; unmatched bases: 5. CDR3 loop: CASSLRLAGFTDTQYF. The CDR3 coding sequence is TGTGCCAGCAGTTTAAGGCTAGCGGGGTTCACAGATACGCAGTATTTT.